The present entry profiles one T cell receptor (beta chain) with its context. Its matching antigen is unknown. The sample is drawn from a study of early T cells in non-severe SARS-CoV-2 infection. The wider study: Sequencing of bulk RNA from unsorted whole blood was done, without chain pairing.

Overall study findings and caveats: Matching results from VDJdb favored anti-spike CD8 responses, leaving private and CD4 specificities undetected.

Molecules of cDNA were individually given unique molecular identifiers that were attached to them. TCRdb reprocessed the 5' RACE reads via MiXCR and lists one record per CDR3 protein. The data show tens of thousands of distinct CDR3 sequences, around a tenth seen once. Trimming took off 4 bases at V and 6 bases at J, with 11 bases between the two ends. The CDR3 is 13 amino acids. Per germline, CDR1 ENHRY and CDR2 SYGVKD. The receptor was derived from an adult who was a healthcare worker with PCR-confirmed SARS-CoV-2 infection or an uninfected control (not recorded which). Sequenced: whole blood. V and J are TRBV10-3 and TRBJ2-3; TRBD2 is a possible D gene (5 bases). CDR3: CAISGGISDTQYF. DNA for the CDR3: TGTGCCATCAGTGGAGGGATCAGTGATACGCAGTATTTT.